The 17 T cell receptor beta chains reported below all come from one sample, sequenced in a study of shared clonotypes between healthy human individuals. Sequencing used immunoSEQ multiplex PCR; TCRdb keeps in-frame clones, though not all of them. The sample shows 850,000 to 1,200,000 clones, around 75% of them seen only once. Sequencing input: memory CD4+ T cells sorted from blood. Subset reported: CD45RA-negative fraction. Every receptor here comes from a man between 18 and 35 years old in good health.

About this clone: The junction does not match germline at one end; this may be a read error. The chain has TRBV2 and TRBJ2-2; D may be TRBD1 (6 bases). Per germline, CDR1 SNHLY and CDR2 FYNNEI. The CDR3 loop spans 15 amino acids. For the CDR3, the DNA is TGTGCCAGCAGCGAAGATGGGGGCGGGACCGGGGAGCTGTTTTTT. Amino acids: CASSEDGGGTGELFF.

V and J are TRBV5-1 and TRBJ2-6; weak D call: TRBD1 (6 bases). This CDR3 contains 13 residues. Looked up from germline, CDR1 is SGHRS and CDR2 is YFSETQ. The V end was cut by 8 bases, the J end by 1 base, with 7 bases between. CDR3 protein: CASQGSGANVLTF. The CDR3 region has the DNA TGCGCCAGTCAGGGGTCTGGGGCCAACGTCCTGACTTTC.

The chain employs TRBV4-3 and TRBJ2-1; maybe TRBD1 (5 bases). The V end was cut by 5 bases, the J end by 4 bases, with 9 bases between. The CDR3 has 13 residues. The germline V gene has CDR1 LGHNA and CDR2 YSLEER. The CDR3 protein is CASSTRQYNEQFF. In DNA, the CDR3 is TGCGCCAGCAGCACTCGACAGTACAATGAGCAGTTCTTC.

V usage is TRBV12-5 and J usage is TRBJ2-5; 8 nucleotides align to TRBD2. Trimming took 4 bases from V and 5 from J; bases not matched to a gene: 9. The CDR3 has 15 amino acids. CDR1 LGHNT and CDR2 FRNRAP come from the germline V gene. CDR3: CASGWGREVGETQYF. The CDR3 DNA is TGTGCTAGTGGTTGGGGGCGGGAGGTTGGTGAGACCCAGTACTTC.

The chain uses TRBV4-3 and TRBJ2-7; TRBD1 agrees at 10 bases. This CDR3 contains 16 residues. After removal of 4 bases from V and 1 base from J, the junction contained 7 bases not matched to a gene. Germline V gene sequence: CDR1 LGHNA, CDR2 YSLEER. CDR3 residues: CASSRVPGQGSYEQYF. CDR3 nucleotides: TGCGCCAGCAGCCGAGTACCGGGACAGGGGTCCTACGAGCAGTACTTC.

The chain carries TRBV11-2 and TRBJ2-7, with D perhaps matching TRBD1 or TRBD2 (5 bases each). The germline gives CDR1 SGHAT, CDR2 FQNNGV. Trimming left V 5 bases short and J 2 bases short, with 10 bases between. The CDR3 is made up of 13 amino acids. The CDR3 spells CASSVGDPYEQYF. DNA for the CDR3: TGTGCCAGCAGCGTAGGGGACCCCTACGAGCAGTACTTC.

J is TRBJ1-1 and V is TRBV30, with no clear D. Germline CDR1 reads GTSNPN; CDR2 reads SVGIG (reference sequence). The CDR3 consists of 12 residues. This CDR3 reads CVSAKSNTEAFF. The CDR3 coding sequence is TGTGTCTCCGCCAAATCGAACACTGAAGCTTTCTTT.

V is TRBV18 and J is TRBJ2-7, with 9 bases lining up with TRBD1. CDR1 is KGHSH, CDR2 LQKENI, per germline. Germline trimming cut 3 bases from V and 3 bases from J; bases unmatched to any gene: 3. The CDR3 sequence is 14 residues long. CDR3 nucleotide sequence: TGTGCCAGCTCACCTTGGACAGGGGACTACGAGCAGTACTTC. Its translation is CASSPWTGDYEQYF.

This clone was seen a single time. V usage is TRBV27 and J usage is TRBJ2-7; D possibly corresponds to TRBD2 (5 bases). The CDR3 extends over 15 amino acids. CDR1 and CDR2 from the germline V gene are MNHEY and SMNVEV (reference sequence). V lost 4 bases to trimming and J lost 0 bases, with 13 bases between them. DNA of the CDR3: TGTGCCAGCAGTTCAATCGGGGAGAGCTCCTACGAGCAGTACTTC. Its translation is CASSSIGESSYEQYF.

This clone has just one count. The rearrangement links TRBV18 to TRBJ2-5, with a weak D call TRBD1 (5 bases). The CDR3 extends over 14 amino acids. Trimming left V 1 base short and J 1 base short, with 7 bases between. The germline gives CDR1 KGHSH, CDR2 LQKENI. As DNA, the CDR3 is TGTGCCAGCTCACCACTAGGGGTCCAAGAGACCCAGTACTTC. Translating it yields CASSPLGVQETQYF.

This clone was counted once. The chain has TRBV5-8 and TRBJ1-1; D is ambiguous. Trimming stripped 4 bases from V and 1 base from J, with 8 bases between. Germline CDR1 SGHTS, CDR2 YDEGEE. The CDR3 runs to 13 residues. In DNA form, the CDR3 reads TGTGCCAGCAGCCGGAACCCGAACACTGAAGCTTTCTTT. Encoded protein: CASSRNPNTEAFF.

V gene TRBV6-6 combines with J gene TRBJ2-1; 12 bases are shared with TRBD2. Looked up from germline, CDR1 is MNHNY and CDR2 is SVGAGI (reference sequence). V gave up 9 bases and J gave up 7 bases; unmatched junction bases: 13. The CDR3 runs 16 residues. Here the CDR3 DNA reads TGTGCCAGTCGGGGAGGGCTAGCGGGAGGGGGAAATGAGCAGTTCTTC. Encoded protein: CASRGGLAGGGNEQFF.

The V gene is TRBV5-1, the J gene TRBJ2-5, with 8 bases fitting TRBD1. The J segment lost 1 base and the V segment lost 1 base, leaving 3 bases of the junction unmatched. CDR1 SGHRS and CDR2 YFSETQ come from the germline V gene. This CDR3 contains 15 residues. The CDR3 protein is CASSLQTGVQETQYF. CDR3 bases: TGCGCCAGCAGCTTGCAGACAGGGGTCCAAGAGACCCAGTACTTC.

V gene TRBV6-1 combines with J gene TRBJ2-1, with 7 bases aligning to TRBD1. CDR1 is MNHNS, CDR2 SASEGT, per germline. The CDR3 has 13 amino acids. Losses at the gene ends were 6 bases for V and 6 bases for J; bases not matched to a gene: 5. The CDR3 bases are TGTGCCAGCAGCCGAACAGGGGTCAATGAGCAGTTCTTC. As protein: CASSRTGVNEQFF.

This clone was detected only a few times. The rearrangement links TRBV10-1 to TRBJ2-7; TRBD1 matches 9 bases. CDR3 length: 14 residues. The germline V gene encodes CDR1 WNHNN and CDR2 SYGVQD (reference sequence). Unmatched junction bases numbered 10, after V lost 8 bases and J lost 5 bases. The DNA of the CDR3 is TGCGCCAGCCCCCAGGACAGGGGAGTCAACGAGCAGTACTTC. Residues: CASPQDRGVNEQYF.

This chain uses TRBV11-2 with TRBJ2-5; 14 bases are shared with TRBD2. This CDR3 contains 18 residues. CDR1 SGHAT and CDR2 FQNNGV come from the germline V gene. The ends lost 5 bases at V and 1 base at J; junction bases unmatched: 9. CDR3 sequence reads: CASSRGTSGRLSQETQYF. The CDR3 nucleotides are TGTGCCAGCAGCCGTGGGACTAGCGGGAGACTCTCCCAAGAGACCCAGTACTTC.

J is TRBJ1-5 and V is TRBV19, with TRBD1 as a possible D gene (6 bases). Trimming shortened V by 3 bases and J by 5 bases, and 8 bases separated the two germline ends. The CDR3 has 13 amino acids. Germline loops: CDR1 LNHDA, CDR2 SQIVND (reference sequence). CDR3 in amino acids: CASSMGGDQPQHF. The DNA for the CDR3 is TGTGCCAGTAGTATGGGGGGCGATCAGCCCCAGCATTTT.